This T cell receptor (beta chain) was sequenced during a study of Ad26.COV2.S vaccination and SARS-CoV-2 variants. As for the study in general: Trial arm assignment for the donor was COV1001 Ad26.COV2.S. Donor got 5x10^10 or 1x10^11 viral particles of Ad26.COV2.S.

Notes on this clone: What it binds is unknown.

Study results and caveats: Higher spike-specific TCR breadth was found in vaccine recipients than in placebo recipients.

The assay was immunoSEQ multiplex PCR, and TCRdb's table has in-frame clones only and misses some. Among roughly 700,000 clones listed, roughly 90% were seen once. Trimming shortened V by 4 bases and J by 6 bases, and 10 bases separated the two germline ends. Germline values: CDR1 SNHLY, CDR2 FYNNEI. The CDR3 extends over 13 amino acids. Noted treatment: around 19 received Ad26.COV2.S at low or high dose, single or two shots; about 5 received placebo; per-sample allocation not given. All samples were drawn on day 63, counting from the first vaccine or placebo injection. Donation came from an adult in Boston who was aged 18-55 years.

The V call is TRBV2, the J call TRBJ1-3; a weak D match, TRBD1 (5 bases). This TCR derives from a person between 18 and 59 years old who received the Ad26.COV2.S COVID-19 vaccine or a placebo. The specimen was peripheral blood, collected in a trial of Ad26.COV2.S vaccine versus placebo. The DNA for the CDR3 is TGTGCCAGCAGTGGCAGGGCCCTAAACACCATATATTTT. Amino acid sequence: CASSGRALNTIYF. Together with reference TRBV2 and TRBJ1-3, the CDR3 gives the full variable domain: EPEVTQTPSHQVTQMGQEVILRCVPISNHLYFYWYRQILGQKVEFLVSFYNNEISEKSEIFDDQFSVERPDGSNFTLKIRSTKLEDSAMYFCASSGRALNTIYFGEGSWLTVV.